Listed below are T cell receptor beta chains from one sample, sequenced in a study of blood T cell repertoires in COVID-19. Sequencing used immunoSEQ multiplex PCR; TCRdb keeps in-frame clones, though not all of them. This sample yields approximately 80,000 clones, of which 78% are seen a single time; approximately 16% belongs to the top ten. Sequencing was performed on peripheral blood. The receptors shown here come from a human donor in a cohort sampled during active COVID-19. Each CDR3 is given with its conserved first and last residue. Fields, in order: D gene, V gene, J gene, clone size, CDR3 protein, CDR3 DNA. The D gene is left open where the match is weak. Clone size is stated in some rows and not others, as once, few, many or a class when expanded.

TRBD1	TRBV7-2	TRBJ2-5	.	CASTQDRVTNQETQYF	TGTGCCAGCACCCAGGACAGGGTAACCAACCAAGAGACCCAGTACTTC
.	TRBV7-2	TRBJ2-1	few	CASSFSISTSSYNEQFF	TGTGCCAGCAGCTTTTCTATCTCTACTAGCTCCTACAATGAGCAGTTCTTC
TRBD1	TRBV7-2	TRBJ1-2	.	CASSPRQGTGYTF	TGTGCCAGCAGCCCAAGACAGGGCACTGGCTACACCTTC
.	TRBV7-6	TRBJ1-2	few	CASSLAAGAGYTF	TGTGCCAGCAGCTTAGCGGCAGGGGCTGGCTACACCTTC
TRBD2	TRBV28	TRBJ2-7	.	CASSAGGIELYEQYF	TGTGCCAGCAGTGCGGGAGGGATCGAGCTCTACGAGCAGTACTTC
.	TRBV30	TRBJ1-1	.	CAWSVGAGNTEAFF	TGTGCCTGGAGTGTAGGGGCAGGGAACACTGAAGCTTTCTTT
.	TRBV4-1	TRBJ2-2	.	CASSRTVTGSGNTGELFF	TGCGCCAGCAGCCGGACCGTCACAGGGTCGGGGAACACCGGGGAGCTGTTTTTT
.	TRBV3-1/TRBV3-2	TRBJ1-2	few	CASSQAGPGGYGYTF	TGTGCCAGCAGCCAAGCTGGCCCGGGAGGCTATGGCTACACCTTC
TRBD1	TRBV6-5	TRBJ2-3	.	CASSYGQGATDTQYF	TGTGCCAGCAGTTACGGCCAGGGGGCGACAGATACGCAGTATTTT
TRBD1	TRBV6-5	TRBJ2-7	few	CASSTGTGTLEQYF	TGTGCCAGCAGTACCGGGACAGGGACCCTCGAGCAGTACTTC
.	TRBV9	TRBJ2-7	.	CASSIAPTGVYEQYF	TGTGCCAGCAGCATAGCCCCGACAGGAGTCTACGAGCAGTACTTC
TRBD1	TRBV10-2	TRBJ2-1	.	CASSGQGSTGRHNEQFF	TGCGCCAGCTCGGGACAGGGGTCGACCGGCCGCCACAATGAGCAGTTCTTC
TRBD2	TRBV19	TRBJ2-1	.	CASTQPGTSGYEQFF	TGTGCCAGTACCCAACCCGGGACTAGCGGGTATGAGCAGTTCTTC
.	TRBV19	TRBJ2-7	.	CASSKRQGGQPYEQYF	TGTGCCAGTAGTAAAAGGCAGGGGGGACAGCCCTACGAGCAGTACTTC
.	TRBV2	TRBJ2-2	.	CASRGLNTGELFF	TGTGCCAGCAGGGGCCTTAACACCGGGGAGCTGTTTTTT
.	TRBV28	TRBJ2-3	.	CASSPALEVARDTQYF	TGTGCCAGCAGTCCGGCCCTTGAGGTTGCTAGGGATACGCAGTATTTT
.	TRBV4-3	TRBJ1-2	.	CASSQQGSTYGYTF	TGCGCCAGCAGCCAACAGGGGAGTACCTATGGCTACACCTTC
.	TRBV6-6	TRBJ1-1	.	CASRRTGTTEAFF	TGTGCCAGCCGACGTACAGGGACCACTGAAGCTTTCTTT
.	TRBV7-2	TRBJ1-2	.	CASSLDMVGGYTF	TGTGCCAGCAGCTTAGATATGGTCGGTGGCTACACCTTC
TRBD1	TRBV7-9	TRBJ1-4	.	CASSRKQGIFATNEKLFF	TGTGCCAGCAGCCGCAAACAGGGGATCTTTGCAACTAATGAAAAACTGTTTTTT
.	TRBV5-6	TRBJ2-3	.	CASSLEEGTDTQYF	TGTGCCAGCAGCTTGGAAGAGGGAACAGATACGCAGTATTTT
TRBD1	TRBV3-1/TRBV3-2	TRBJ1-2	many	CASSPDRDGYTF	TGTGCCAGCAGCCCGGACAGGGATGGCTACACCTTC
.	TRBV11-3	TRBJ1-5	.	CASSLGADQPQHF	TGTGCCAGCAGCTTAGGTGCGGATCAGCCCCAGCATTTT